This T cell receptor beta chain was documented in a study of graft-versus-host responses after intestinal transplantation. For the study at large: Each transplant was multivisceral, liver-intestinal, or isolated intestinal. Uniformly, recipients were administered anti-thymocyte globulin induction with subsequent tacrolimus and steroids for three to four years. Whole-study results and caveats: Peak circulating GvH clone levels were associated with early post-transplant HvG declines. GvH clones detected in recipient marrow included some appearing first in ileum or blood.

For this clone: Its antigen is unidentified.

Germline V gene sequence: CDR1 KGHSH, CDR2 LQKENI. The CDR3 consists of 13 residues. Trimming stripped 0 bases from V and 2 bases from J, with 4 bases between. The assay was immunoSEQ multiplex PCR, and TCRdb's table has in-frame clones only and misses some. The data show tens of thousands of clones, with roughly 95% seen just once and about 0.47% held by the top ten. Sample: PBMCs, taken 156 days after intestinal transplant. This sequence originates from a human patient who received an intestinal transplant, so some T cells may come from the graft donor. J is TRBJ2-5 and V is TRBV18; no definite D call. CDR3 in amino acids: CASSPPEQETQYF. In DNA, the CDR3 is TGTGCCAGCTCACCACCAGAACAAGAGACCCAGTACTTC.